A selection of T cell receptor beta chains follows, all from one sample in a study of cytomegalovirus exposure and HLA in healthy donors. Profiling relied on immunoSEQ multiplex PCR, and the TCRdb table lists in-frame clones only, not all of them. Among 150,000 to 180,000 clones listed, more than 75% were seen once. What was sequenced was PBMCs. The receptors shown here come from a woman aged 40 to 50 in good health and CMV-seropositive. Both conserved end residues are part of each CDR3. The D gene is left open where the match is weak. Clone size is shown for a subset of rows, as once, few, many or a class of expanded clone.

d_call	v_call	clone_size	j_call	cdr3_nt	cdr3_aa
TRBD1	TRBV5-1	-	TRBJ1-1	TGCGCCAGCAGCACTCGACAGGGTCCGGGGACTGAAGCTTTCTTT	CASSTRQGPGTEAFF
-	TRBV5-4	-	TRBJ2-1	TGTGCCAGCAGCTTCGGCAGGGATGAGCAGTTCTTC	CASSFGRDEQFF
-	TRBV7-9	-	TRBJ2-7	TGTGCCAGCAGCGTTAGTAGCTCCAACTCCTACGAGCAGTACTTC	CASSVSSSNSYEQYF
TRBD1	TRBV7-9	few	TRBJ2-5	TGTGCCAGCAGCCCGGGGACAGGGGGCCAAGAGACCCAGTACTTC	CASSPGTGGQETQYF
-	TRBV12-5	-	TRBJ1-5	TGTGCTAGTGGGCGGGGAAATCAGCCCCAGCATTTT	CASGRGNQPQHF
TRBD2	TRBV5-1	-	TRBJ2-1	TGCGCCAGCAGCTTGGAACTAGCGGGGCCCTACAATGAGCAGTTCTTC	CASSLELAGPYNEQFF
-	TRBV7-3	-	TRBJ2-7	TGTGCCAGCAGCTTACTTACAGGTTTGAAAGGGCAGAGACACTACGAGCAGTACTTC	CASSLLTGLKGQRHYEQYF
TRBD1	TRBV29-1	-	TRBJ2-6	TGCAGCGTGGTCGACAGGGGCGCTGGGGCCAACGTCCTGACTTTC	CSVVDRGAGANVLTF
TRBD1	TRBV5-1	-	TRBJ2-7	TGCGCCAGCGCCTCCGAGGCAGGGGGCTACGAGCAGTACTTC	CASASEAGGYEQYF
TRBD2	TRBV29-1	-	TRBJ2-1	TGCAGCGTTTTAGGGACTAGCGGGAGCAATGAGCAGTTCTTC	CSVLGTSGSNEQFF
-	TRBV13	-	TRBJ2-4	TGTGCCAGCAGCTCAAATACAGGGTTAGGAGCCAAAAACATTCAGTACTTC	CASSSNTGLGAKNIQYF
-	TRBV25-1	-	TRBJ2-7	TGTGCCAGCAGTGATTTGAGACAGACCCCTCGCGAGCAGTACTTC	CASSDLRQTPREQYF
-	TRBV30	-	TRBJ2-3	TGTGCCTGTGGAGGGATCGCAGGGTTCGCAGATACGCAGTATTTT	CACGGIAGFADTQYF
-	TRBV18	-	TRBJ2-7	TGTGCCAGCTCAGGCCCGAACAACTACGAGCAGTACTTC	CASSGPNNYEQYF
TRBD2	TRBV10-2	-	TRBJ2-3	TGCGCCAGCAATCCCGGTACTAGCGCCTTTGATGCGCAGTATTTT	CASNPGTSAFDAQYF
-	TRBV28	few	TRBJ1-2	TGTGCCACCCGTATGTACACAGAAACTAACTATGGCTACACCTTC	CATRMYTETNYGYTF
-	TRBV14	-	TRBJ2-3	TGTGCCAGCAGCCTCAACGTCGGAGCAGATACGCAGTATTTT	CASSLNVGADTQYF
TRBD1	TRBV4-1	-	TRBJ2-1	TGCGCCAGCAGCCAAGATTGGCAGGGGGCTTACAATGAGCAGTTCTTC	CASSQDWQGAYNEQFF
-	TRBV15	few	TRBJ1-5	TGTGCCACCAGCAGACCCATGGGGGGGCGGAATCAGCCCCAGCATTTT	CATSRPMGGRNQPQHF
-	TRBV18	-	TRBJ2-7	TGTGCCAGCTCCCCGTCGGGGGACGGCTACGAGCAGTACTTC	CASSPSGDGYEQYF
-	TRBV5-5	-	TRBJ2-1	TGTGCCAGCAGCATTCTAACAGGGAGCTCCTACAATGAGCAGTTCTTC	CASSILTGSSYNEQFF
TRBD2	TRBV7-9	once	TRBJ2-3	TGTGCCAGCAGCTTCTTCTCAGCGGGAAGCACAGATACGCAGTATTTT	CASSFFSAGSTDTQYF
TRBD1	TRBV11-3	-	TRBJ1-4	TGTGCCAGCAGTCGGGACAGGGGAGGGGAAAAACTGTTTTTT	CASSRDRGGEKLFF
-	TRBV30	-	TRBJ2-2	TGTGCCTGGGGTTCACAGGGTTATACCGGGGAGCTGTTTTTT	CAWGSQGYTGELFF
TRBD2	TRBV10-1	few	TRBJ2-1	TGCGCCAGCAGTGAGTTCCGACCGGGACTAGGAGGGAATGAGCAGTTCTTC	CASSEFRPGLGGNEQFF
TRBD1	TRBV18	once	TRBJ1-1	TGTGCCAGCTCCCCTGGGGTCGACAGGGGAGGAACTGAAGCTTTCTTT	CASSPGVDRGGTEAFF
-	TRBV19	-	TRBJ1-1	TGTGCCAGTAGTATTGCGGGGGCTGACACTGAAGCTTTCTTT	CASSIAGADTEAFF
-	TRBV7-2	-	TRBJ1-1	TGTGCCAGCAGCTTAGTGTCTCAGTCCATGAACACTGAAGCTTTCTTT	CASSLVSQSMNTEAFF
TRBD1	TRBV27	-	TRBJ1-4	TGTGCCAGCGGAATAAGGACAGGGCATGAAAAACTGTTTTTT	CASGIRTGHEKLFF
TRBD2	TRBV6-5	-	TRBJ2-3	TGTGCCAGCAGTTCCGCCGGGACTAGCGGAAGCAATTTT	CASSSAGTSGSNF
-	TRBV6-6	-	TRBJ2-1	TGTGCCAGCAGTTTCCGGAGCGATGAGCAGTTCTTC	CASSFRSDEQFF
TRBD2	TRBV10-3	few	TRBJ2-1	TGTGCCATCAGTGAGACCGGGACTAGCGGAAATGAGCAGTTCTTC	CAISETGTSGNEQFF
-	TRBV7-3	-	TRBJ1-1	TGTGCCAGCAGCTTATCTGCGGAACGGGTTAATGAAGCTTTCTTT	CASSLSAERVNEAFF
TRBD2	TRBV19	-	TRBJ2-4	TGTGCCAGTAGTATAGGGGTAGCGGGAGTGGGGGGCCTAGCCAAAAACATTCAGTACTTC	CASSIGVAGVGGLAKNIQYF
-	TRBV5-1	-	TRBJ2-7	TGCGCCAGCACCCAGGGGTACGAGCAGTACTTC	CASTQGYEQYF
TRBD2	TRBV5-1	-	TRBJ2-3	TGCGCCAGCAGTTCGCGGACTAGCGGTAATACGCAGTATTTT	CASSSRTSGNTQYF
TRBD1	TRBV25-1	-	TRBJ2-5	TGTGCCAGCAGTGAGGTAGGGGGCGCAAAGACCCAGTACTTC	CASSEVGGAKTQYF
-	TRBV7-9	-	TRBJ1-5	TGTGCCAGCAGCTTAGCGCGTACCAACGCCGAGAATCAGCCCCAGCATTTT	CASSLARTNAENQPQHF
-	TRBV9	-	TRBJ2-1	TGTGCCAGCAGCGCTGGGACTCACTACAATGAGCAGTTCTTC	CASSAGTHYNEQFF
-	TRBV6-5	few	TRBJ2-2	TGTGCCAGCAAGGCTAGCTACACCGGGGAGCTGTTTTTT	CASKASYTGELFF
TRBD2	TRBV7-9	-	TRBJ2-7	TGTGCCAGCAGCTTTCAGGGGACTAGCGGGACCTACGAGCAGTACTTC	CASSFQGTSGTYEQYF
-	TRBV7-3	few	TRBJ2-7	TGTGCCAGCAGCTTCAGCGGGCCGGTAATTGAGCAGTACTTC	CASSFSGPVIEQYF
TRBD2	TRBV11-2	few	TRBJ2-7	TGTGCCAGCAGCCCGGGACTAGCGGGGTACGAGCAGTACTTC	CASSPGLAGYEQYF
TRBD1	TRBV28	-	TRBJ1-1	TGTGCCAGCAGTTTATTACAGGGGGCGCCGAACACTGAAGCTTTCTTT	CASSLLQGAPNTEAFF
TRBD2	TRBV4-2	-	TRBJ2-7	TGTGCCAGCAGCGAAGTAGTTGGGGCGGGAGTTGGTGAGCAGTACTTC	CASSEVVGAGVGEQYF
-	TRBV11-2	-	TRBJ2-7	TGTGCCAGCAGCCCCGAACCGGGTGGCCACTACGAGCAGTACTTC	CASSPEPGGHYEQYF
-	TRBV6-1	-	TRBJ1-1	TGTGCCAGCAGTGACCGTCATCACAGGGCGAACACTGAAGCTTTCTTT	CASSDRHHRANTEAFF
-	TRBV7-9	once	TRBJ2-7	TGTGCCAGCAGCTTAGACAGGGTCGAGCAGTACTTC	CASSLDRVEQYF
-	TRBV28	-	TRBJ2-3	TGTGCCAGCAGTCCGGTTACAGATACGCAGTATTTT	CASSPVTDTQYF
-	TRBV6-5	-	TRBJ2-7	TGTGCCAGCAGTCAGAAGGGAGGACGCGAGCAGTACTTC	CASSQKGGREQYF
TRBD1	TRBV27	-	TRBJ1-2	TGTGCCAGCAGCCTTGACCGGGACAGCCCACATGGCTACACCTTC	CASSLDRDSPHGYTF
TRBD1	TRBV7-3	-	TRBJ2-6	TGTGCCAGCAGCTCGGGACAGGGGGCAGTATCTGGGGCCAACGTCCTGACTTTC	CASSSGQGAVSGANVLTF